The next 26 T cell receptor beta chains were all read from a single sample in a study of control samples from healthy donors and cancer patients. Data came from immunoSEQ multiplex PCR; TCRdb stores just in-frame clones and leaves some out. The repertoire holds 90,000 to 150,000 clones, with approximately 93% as singletons. The specimen was blood. These receptors were taken from a young woman in good health.

The V call is TRBV29-1, the J call TRBJ2-3; 9 bases agree with TRBD1. The CDR3 length is 13 residues. Germline-derived CDR1 and CDR2 are SQVTM and ANQGSEA. V shed 7 bases, J shed 0 bases, and the junction held 2 bases outside the gene matches. The CDR3 protein is CSGGQGSTDTQYF. DNA of the CDR3: TGCAGCGGTGGACAGGGGAGCACAGATACGCAGTATTTT.

The chain combines TRBV7-2 with TRBJ1-5; 7 positions agree with TRBD1. V lost 4 bases and J lost 2; bases outside the gene matches: 5. The CDR3 runs 15 residues. Germline values: CDR1 SGHTA, CDR2 FQGNSA. The CDR3 protein is CASSSGTAGNQPQHF. The CDR3 coding sequence is TGTGCCAGCAGCTCAGGGACAGCCGGCAATCAGCCCCAGCATTTT.

The V call is TRBV2, the J call TRBJ2-4; tentatively, D is TRBD2 (6 bases). Germline CDR1 SNHLY, CDR2 FYNNEI. V was trimmed by 3 bases and J by 0 bases, leaving 9 bases between them. The CDR3 runs to 15 residues. The CDR3: CASSDAGIAKNIQYF. In nucleotides, the CDR3 is TGTGCCAGCAGTGACGCGGGGATAGCCAAAAACATTCAGTACTTC.

The chain employs TRBV5-1 and TRBJ1-1; D remains unclear. Germline CDR1 is SGHRS and CDR2 is YFSETQ. Trimming removed 7 bases at V and 0 bases at J, with 13 bases between. The CDR3 runs to 14 residues. CDR3: CASQLTTMNTEAFF. CDR3 nucleotides: TGCGCCAGCCAACTGACAACCATGAACACTGAAGCTTTCTTT.

V is TRBV25-1 and J is TRBJ2-7, with D tentatively TRBD2 (5 bases). The CDR3 sequence is 15 residues long. Trimming cost V 2 bases and J 1 base, with 12 bases left between them. CDR1 and CDR2 from the germline V gene are MGHDK and SYGVNS. The CDR3 bases are TGTGCCAGCAGTGAAAGCGGCGGCCCATCCTACGAGCAGTACTTC. It codes for CASSESGGPSYEQYF.

This rearrangement joins TRBV7-2 to TRBJ1-2; D unresolved. The V end lost 3 bases, the J end lost 7 bases, and 12 bases lay between the germline ends. CDR1 and CDR2 from the germline V gene are SGHTA and FQGNSA. CDR3 length: 13 residues. The CDR3 sequence: CASSFRQATGYTF. CDR3 nucleotides: TGTGCCAGCAGCTTTAGGCAGGCCACTGGCTACACCTTC.

J is TRBJ1-5 and V is TRBV23-1, with TRBD1 matching over 10 bases. TRBV23-1 is assigned to the ORF class and has an uncertain function. There are 18 residues in the CDR3. V lost 0 bases and J lost 1; bases outside the gene matches: 6. CDR3 loop: CASSQSPTGGRSNQPQHF. The CDR3 region has the DNA TGCGCCAGCAGTCAATCCCCGACAGGGGGCAGGAGCAATCAGCCCCAGCATTTT.

The chain has TRBV4-3 and TRBJ1-1; TRBD1 is a possible D gene (5 bases). Between the trimmed V and J ends, which lost 4 bases and 1 base, there was a span of 7 bases. This CDR3 has 13 residues. CDR1 and CDR2 (germline): LGHNA, YSLEER. CDR3 loop: CASSLDKNTEAFF. DNA for the CDR3: TGCGCCAGCAGCCTGGACAAGAACACTGAAGCTTTCTTT.

This rearrangement joins TRBV7-3 to TRBJ2-1; TRBD1 agrees at 9 bases. CDR3 size: 16 residues. Germline values: CDR1 SGHTA, CDR2 FQGTGA. The V and J ends lost 6 bases and 4 bases, in that order; junction bases with no gene match: 10. The CDR3, as DNA: TGTGCCAGCAGTTTCCACCCGGGACAGGGTTACAATGAGCAGTTCTTC. Amino acids: CASSFHPGQGYNEQFF.

The chain combines TRBV9 with TRBJ1-1, with a tentative D call TRBD1 (6 bases). Per germline, CDR1 SGDLS and CDR2 YYNGEE. The V end was cut by 0 bases, the J end by 0 bases, with 12 bases between. CDR3 length equals 16 residues. This CDR3 reads CASSVVPGALNTEAFF. The CDR3 region has the DNA TGTGCCAGCAGCGTAGTTCCAGGGGCCTTGAACACTGAAGCTTTCTTT.

The chain is built from TRBV4-1 and TRBJ1-6; 7 bases match TRBD1. Trimming took 4 bases from V and 0 from J; bases not matched to a gene: 6. The CDR3 is 17 residues long. The germline V gene has CDR1 MGHRA and CDR2 YSYEKL. CDR3 nucleotide sequence: TGCGCCAGCAGCCGCGACAGGGAAAGCTCCTATAATTCACCCCTCCACTTT. This translates into CASSRDRESSYNSPLHF.

The chain joins TRBV29-1 to TRBJ2-1, with 7 bases lining up with TRBD1. V lost 4 bases to trimming and J lost 5 bases; unmatched junction nucleotides: 5. Germline loops: CDR1 SQVTM, CDR2 ANQGSEA. The CDR3 runs to 13 residues. The CDR3 bases are TGCAGCGTTGTTATCGACAGGGACAATGAGCAGTTCTTC. Amino acid sequence: CSVVIDRDNEQFF.

V gene TRBV5-6 combines with J gene TRBJ1-4, with D hard to call. CDR3 length: 14 amino acids. Looked up from germline, CDR1 is SGHDT and CDR2 is YYEEEE. Between the trimmed V and J ends, which lost 2 bases and 5 bases, there was a span of 10 bases. The CDR3 DNA reads as TGTGCCAGCAGCTTCGGACTCGGAAATGAAAAACTGTTTTTT. Residues: CASSFGLGNEKLFF.

The chain links TRBV10-2 to TRBJ2-7; 8 nucleotides agree with TRBD1. The ends lost 3 bases at V and 0 bases at J; junction bases unmatched: 7. CDR1 is WSHSY, CDR2 SAAADI, per germline. The CDR3 covers 16 residues. The CDR3 nucleotides read TGCGCCAGCAGTGACAGGGGGCAAAAAAGCTCCTACGAGCAGTACTTC. Residues: CASSDRGQKSSYEQYF.

The DNA for the CDR3 is TGTGCCAGCAGCTTTGACCCGGGGCGGACCACTGAAGCTTTCTTT. This gives the protein CASSFDPGRTTEAFF. The J gene is TRBJ1-1, the V gene TRBV7-2, with TRBD1 as a possible D gene (5 bases). Germline CDR1 is SGHTA and CDR2 is FQGNSA. This CDR3 comprises 15 residues. V was shortened by 3 bases and J by 4 bases, with 15 bases between the two germline ends.

As DNA, the CDR3 is TGTGCCAGCAGTTTAGGAACCCCCGGGACAGGGGCTCGTAATGCTTTCTTT. Protein product: CASSLGTPGTGARNAFF. The J gene is TRBJ1-1, the V gene TRBV28; 10 nucleotides match TRBD1. V lost 2 bases to trimming and J lost 11 bases; unmatched junction nucleotides: 17. Germline CDR1 and CDR2: MDHEN and SYDVKM. The CDR3 spans 17 residues.

V is TRBV12-3 or TRBV12-4 and J is TRBJ1-1; D is ambiguous. The CDR3 length is 12 residues. The ends were cut back, 3 bases at V and 5 bases at J, with 7 bases in the middle. In DNA, the CDR3 is TGTGCCAGCAGTTTTAAAGGGACTGAAGCTTTCTTT. This codes for CASSFKGTEAFF.

The chain is built from TRBV25-1 and TRBJ2-1; D is tentatively TRBD1 or TRBD2 (6 bases each). Trimming cost V 8 bases and J 3 bases, with 23 bases left between them. The germline gives CDR1 MGHDK, CDR2 SYGVNS. The CDR3 runs 17 residues. DNA for the CDR3: TGTGCCAGCCCGGGGGCAGGGGAGGTTCTGGGCTACAATGAGCAGTTCTTC. This codes for CASPGAGEVLGYNEQFF.

The rearrangement uses TRBV30 and TRBJ2-7, with 7 bases that match TRBD2. Germline V gene lookup returns CDR1 GTSNPN and CDR2 SVGIG (reference sequence). V shed 3 bases and J 0 bases; nucleotides not matched to a gene: 5. The CDR3 runs 14 residues. The CDR3 DNA follows: TGTGCCTGGAGCGGGGGGTCCTCCTCCTACGAGCAGTACTTC. It specifies CAWSGGSSSYEQYF.

This rearrangement joins TRBV30 to TRBJ2-1; 9 nucleotides line up with TRBD2. CDR1 and CDR2 (germline): GTSNPN, SVGIG (reference sequence). The J segment lost 9 bases and the V segment lost 4 bases, leaving 10 bases of the junction unmatched. The CDR3 is made up of 14 amino acids. CDR3 protein: CAWKPSGVRGEQFF. For the CDR3, the DNA is TGTGCCTGGAAGCCTAGCGGGGTTAGGGGTGAGCAGTTCTTC.

The chain carries TRBV4-2 and TRBJ1-6; possibly TRBD1 for D (5 bases). Germline-derived CDR1 and CDR2 are LGHNA and YNFKEQ. V lost 0 bases, J lost 6 bases, and 9 bases lay in between. The CDR3 runs to 15 residues. The CDR3 DNA reads TGTGCCAGCAGCCAAGACTCCAGGGTTAATTCACCCCTCCACTTT. It encodes CASSQDSRVNSPLHF.

The chain combines TRBV15 with TRBJ1-5; D not resolved. The V and J ends lost 5 bases and 0 bases respectively, with 5 bases between them. Germline CDR1 reads LNHNV; CDR2 reads YYDKDF (reference sequence). This CDR3 region has 13 residues. CDR3 DNA: TGTGCCACCAGCCGGTATAGCAATCAGCCCCAGCATTTT. It translates to CATSRYSNQPQHF. Looking up the rest from reference TRBV15 and TRBJ1-5 gives the full variable domain: DAMVIQNPRYQVTQFGKPVTLSCSQTLNHNVMYWYQQKSSQAPKLLFHYYDKDFNNEADTPDNFQSRRPNTSFCFLDIRSPGLGDTAMYLCATSRYSNQPQHFGDGTRLSIL.

The chain joins TRBV9 to TRBJ2-1; D gene uncertain. V was cut by 4 bases and J by 6 bases, with 17 bases left in between. This CDR3 is 15 amino acids long. Germline-derived CDR1 and CDR2 are SGDLS and YYNGEE. DNA of the CDR3: TGTGCCAGCAGCCTATCCCCCCTAGTTCGCAATGAGCAGTTCTTC. Translated: CASSLSPLVRNEQFF.

The rearrangement links TRBV7-6 to TRBJ2-1; TRBD2 aligns across 7 bases. The V gene's germline CDR1 is SGHVS and CDR2 FNYEAQ. V was clipped by 4 bases and J by 2 bases; unmatched bases: 5. The CDR3 runs 15 residues. For the CDR3, the DNA is TGTGCCAGCAGCTCCGCTAGCGGTCCCTACAATGAGCAGTTCTTC. It is translated as CASSSASGPYNEQFF. Full variable domain (outside the CDR3, taken from reference TRBV7-6 and TRBJ2-1): GAGVSQSPRYKVTKRGQDVALRCDPISGHVSLYWYRQALGQGPEFLTYFNYEAQQDKSGLPNDRFSAERPEGSISTLTIQRTEQRDSAMYRCASSSASGPYNEQFFGPGTRLTVL.

This sequence joins TRBV19 and TRBJ1-5; no clear D. Germline V CDR1 and CDR2: LNHDA, SQIVND (reference sequence). V gave up 5 bases and J gave up 2 bases, with 16 bases separating them. The CDR3 is 16 amino acids. The CDR3 loop reads CASSARSSGGNQPQHF. The CDR3 nucleotides read TGTGCCAGTAGTGCCAGGTCCAGCGGGGGCAATCAGCCCCAGCATTTT.

The gene calls are TRBV4-3 and TRBJ2-1; 12 bases match TRBD2. CDR1 and CDR2 from the germline V gene are LGHNA and YSLEER. The CDR3 extends over 18 amino acids. V shed 0 bases and J 8 bases; nucleotides not matched to a gene: 11. The CDR3 nucleotides are TGCGCCAGCAGCCAAGATCCCCCAAGACTAGCGGGAGACTATGAGCAGTTCTTC. Protein sequence: CASSQDPPRLAGDYEQFF.